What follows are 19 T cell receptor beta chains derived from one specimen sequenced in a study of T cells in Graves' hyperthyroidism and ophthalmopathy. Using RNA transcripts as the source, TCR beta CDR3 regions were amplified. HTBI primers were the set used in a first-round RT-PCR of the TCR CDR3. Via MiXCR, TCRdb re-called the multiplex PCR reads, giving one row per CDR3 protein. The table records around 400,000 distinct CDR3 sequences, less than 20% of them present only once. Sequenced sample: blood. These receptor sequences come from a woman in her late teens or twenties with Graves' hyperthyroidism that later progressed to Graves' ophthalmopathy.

CDR3 nucleotides: TGTGCCAGCAGTCGAGGGGGGGGAGGTGAAAAACTGTTTTTT. Translating it yields CASSRGGGGEKLFF. The V and J genes are TRBV27 and TRBJ1-4, with a tentative D call TRBD1 (6 bases). Trimming shortened V by 5 bases and J by 7 bases, and 14 bases separated the two germline ends. Germline CDR1 is MNHEY and CDR2 is SMNVEV (reference sequence). The CDR3 extends over 14 amino acids.

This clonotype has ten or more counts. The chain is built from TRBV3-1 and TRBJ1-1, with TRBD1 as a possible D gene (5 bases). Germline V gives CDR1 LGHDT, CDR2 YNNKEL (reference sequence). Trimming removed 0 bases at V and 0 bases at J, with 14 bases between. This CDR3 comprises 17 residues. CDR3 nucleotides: TGTGCCAGCAGCCAAGAGGGGGAGGGACGTATGAACACTGAAGCTTTCTTT. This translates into CASSQEGEGRMNTEAFF.

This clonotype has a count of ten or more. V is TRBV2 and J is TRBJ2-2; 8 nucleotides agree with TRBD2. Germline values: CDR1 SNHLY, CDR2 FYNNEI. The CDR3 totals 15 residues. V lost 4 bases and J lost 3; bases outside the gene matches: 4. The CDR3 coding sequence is TGTGCCAGCAGTGTTCTCGGGGGGGACACCGGGGAGCTGTTTTTT. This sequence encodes CASSVLGGDTGELFF.

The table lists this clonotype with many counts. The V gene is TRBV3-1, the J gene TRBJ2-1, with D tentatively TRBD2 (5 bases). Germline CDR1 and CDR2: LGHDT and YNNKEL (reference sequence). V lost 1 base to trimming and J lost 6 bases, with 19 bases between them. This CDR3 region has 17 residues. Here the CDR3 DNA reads TGTGCCAGCAGCCAAGCGGGGAGTGGAGGACCGTTCAATGAGCAGTTCTTC. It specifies CASSQAGSGGPFNEQFF.

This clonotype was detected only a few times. CDR3 loop: CASSPQRPINTGELFF. CDR3 in DNA: TGTGCCAGCTCACCACAACGACCGATTAACACCGGGGAGCTGTTTTTT. The chain links TRBV18 to TRBJ2-2; D is ambiguous. V lost 1 base and J lost 2, with 11 bases in between. The CDR3 loop spans 16 amino acids. Germline CDR1 reads KGHSH; CDR2 reads LQKENI.

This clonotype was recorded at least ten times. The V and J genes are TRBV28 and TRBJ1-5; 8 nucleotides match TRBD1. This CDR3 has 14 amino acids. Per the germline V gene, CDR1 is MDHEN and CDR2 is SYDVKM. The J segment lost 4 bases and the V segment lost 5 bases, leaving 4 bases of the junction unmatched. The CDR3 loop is CASSIDRGNQPQHF. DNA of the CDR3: TGTGCCAGCAGTATAGACAGGGGAAATCAGCCCCAGCATTTT.

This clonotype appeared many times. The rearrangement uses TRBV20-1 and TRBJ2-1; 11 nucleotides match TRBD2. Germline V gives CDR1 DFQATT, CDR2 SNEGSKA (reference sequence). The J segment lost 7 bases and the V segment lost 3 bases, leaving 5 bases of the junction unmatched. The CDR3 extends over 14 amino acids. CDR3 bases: TGCAGTGCTAGTCTAGCGGGAGGTTGGAATGAGCAGTTCTTC. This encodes CSASLAGGWNEQFF.

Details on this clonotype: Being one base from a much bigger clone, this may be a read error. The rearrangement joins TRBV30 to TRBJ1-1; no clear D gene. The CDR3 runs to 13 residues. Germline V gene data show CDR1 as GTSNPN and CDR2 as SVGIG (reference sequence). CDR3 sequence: CAWSKAGNTEASF. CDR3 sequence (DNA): TGTGCCTGGAGTAAGGCCGGGAACACTGAAGCTTCCTTT.

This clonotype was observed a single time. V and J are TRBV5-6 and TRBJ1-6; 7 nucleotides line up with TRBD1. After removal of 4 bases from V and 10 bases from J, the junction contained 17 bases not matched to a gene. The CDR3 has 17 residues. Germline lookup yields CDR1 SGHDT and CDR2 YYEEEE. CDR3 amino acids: CASSAAWRQGTNSPLHF. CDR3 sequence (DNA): TGTGCCAGCAGCGCCGCTTGGAGACAGGGAACGAACTCACCCCTCCACTTT.

The CDR3 DNA sequence: TGTGCCAGCAGTCTCAGGGGCGTAGGCTCACCCCTCCACTTT. This encodes CASSLRGVGSPLHF. This chain links TRBV27 with TRBJ1-6; TRBD1 might be the D (6 bases). The CDR3 runs to 14 residues. The ends were cut back, 5 bases at V and 10 bases at J, with 15 bases in the middle. From germline, CDR1 is MNHEY and CDR2 SMNVEV (reference sequence).

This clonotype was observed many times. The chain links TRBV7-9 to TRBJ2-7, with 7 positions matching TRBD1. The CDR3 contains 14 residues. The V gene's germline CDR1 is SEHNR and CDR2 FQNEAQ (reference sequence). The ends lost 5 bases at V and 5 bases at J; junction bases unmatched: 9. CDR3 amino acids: CASSPDYRGHEQYF. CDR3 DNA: TGTGCCAGCAGCCCCGACTACAGGGGCCACGAGCAGTACTTC.

CDR3 sequence: CASKRGQGLVYEQFF. CDR3 nucleotide sequence: TGTGCCAGCAAGAGGGGACAGGGGCTAGTGTATGAGCAGTTCTTC. The chain links TRBV2 to TRBJ2-1; 10 positions match TRBD1. This CDR3 region has 15 residues. V was pared by 7 bases and J by 8 bases, with 11 bases of the junction left unmatched. Germline V gene lookup returns CDR1 SNHLY and CDR2 FYNNEI.

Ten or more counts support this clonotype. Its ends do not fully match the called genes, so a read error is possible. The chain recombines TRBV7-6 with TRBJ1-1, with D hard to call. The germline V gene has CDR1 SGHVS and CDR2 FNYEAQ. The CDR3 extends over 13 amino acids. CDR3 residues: CVSSLSGNTEAFF. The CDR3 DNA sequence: TGTGTCAGCAGCTTATCTGGTAACACTGAAGCTTTCTTT.

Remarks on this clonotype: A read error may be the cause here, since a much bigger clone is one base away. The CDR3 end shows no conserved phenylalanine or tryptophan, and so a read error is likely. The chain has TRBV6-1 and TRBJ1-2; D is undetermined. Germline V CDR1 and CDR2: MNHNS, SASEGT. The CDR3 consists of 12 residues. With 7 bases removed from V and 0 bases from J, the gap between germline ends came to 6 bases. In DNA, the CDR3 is TGTGCCAGCATCAAGACTAACTATGGCTACACCTCC. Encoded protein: CASIKTNYGYTS.

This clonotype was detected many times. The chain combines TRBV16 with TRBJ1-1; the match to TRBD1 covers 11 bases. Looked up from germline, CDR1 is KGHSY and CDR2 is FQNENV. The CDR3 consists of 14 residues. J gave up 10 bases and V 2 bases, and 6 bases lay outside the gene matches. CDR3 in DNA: TGTGCCAGCAGCCAAGAAGGGACAGGGGGGAGAGCTTTCTTT. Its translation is CASSQEGTGGRAFF.

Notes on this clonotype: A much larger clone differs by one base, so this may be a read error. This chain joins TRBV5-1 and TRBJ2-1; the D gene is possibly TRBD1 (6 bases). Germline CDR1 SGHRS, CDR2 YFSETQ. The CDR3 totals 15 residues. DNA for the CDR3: TGCGCCAGCAGCTTGGCGACCGGGACACACAATGAGCGGTTCTTC. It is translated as CASSLATGTHNERFF.

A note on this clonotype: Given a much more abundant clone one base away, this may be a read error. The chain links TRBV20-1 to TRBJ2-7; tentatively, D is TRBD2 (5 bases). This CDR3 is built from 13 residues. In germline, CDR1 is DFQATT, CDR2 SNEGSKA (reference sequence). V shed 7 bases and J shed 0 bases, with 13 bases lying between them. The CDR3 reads CSVARTSSYEQYF. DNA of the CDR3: TGCAGTGTAGCGAGGACGAGCTCCTACGAGCAGTACTTC.

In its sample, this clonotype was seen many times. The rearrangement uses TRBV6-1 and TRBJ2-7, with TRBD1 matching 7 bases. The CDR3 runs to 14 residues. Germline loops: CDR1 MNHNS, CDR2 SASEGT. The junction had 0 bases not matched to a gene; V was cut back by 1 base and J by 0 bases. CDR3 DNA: TGTGCCAGCAGTGAAGGGGACAGCTCCTACGAGCAGTACTTC. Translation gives CASSEGDSSYEQYF.

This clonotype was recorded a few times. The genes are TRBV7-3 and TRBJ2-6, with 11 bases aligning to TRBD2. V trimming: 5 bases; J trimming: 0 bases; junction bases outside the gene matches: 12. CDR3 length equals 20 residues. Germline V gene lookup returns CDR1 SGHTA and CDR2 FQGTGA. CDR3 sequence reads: CASSVSGTSGTVSGANVLTF. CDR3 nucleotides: TGTGCCAGCAGCGTCTCCGGGACTAGCGGAACCGTCTCTGGGGCCAACGTCCTGACTTTC.